This paragraph reports one T cell receptor (beta chain). Germline CDR1 and CDR2: MGHRA and YSYEKL. V shed 1 base and J shed 2 bases, with 12 bases lying between them. This CDR3 is built from 15 residues. This specimen belongs to a study of blood T cell repertoires in COVID-19. For the study at large: From the United States, Italy and Spain came samples of acute and convalescent COVID-19. In each case, the material was cDNA or gDNA derived from T cells, B-cell-depleted T cells, or PBMCs.

In the original processing: Reference gene primer amplification gave estimated nucleated cell counts. Sequencing used immunoSEQ multiplex PCR; TCRdb keeps in-frame clones, though not all of them. V, J and clone size reflect that table, while D and trimming were determined from the DNA. This repertoire shows around 43,000 clones, around 86% found once; its top ten account for around 20%. Sequenced: peripheral blood. This sequence joins TRBV4-1 and TRBJ2-7; tentatively, D is TRBD1 (5 bases). The TCR was taken from a man aged 50 to 60 in a cohort sampled during active COVID-19. CDR3 DNA: TGCGCCAGCAGCCAAGTGCAGGGCGGCCCCTACGAGCAGTACGTC. The encoded protein is CASSQVQGGPYEQYV.